Following are 20 T cell receptor beta chains from one sample sequenced in a study of identical twins. MiXCR, run by TCRdb on the 5' RACE reads, gives a single entry per CDR3 protein. This table has over 600,000 distinct CDR3 sequences, around 21% appearing once. These data also formed part of another study, on T cells expressing NK-cell markers.

The specimen was PBMCs. The source is a woman in her late teens or twenties in good health.

The CDR3 bases are TGTGCCACCAGCAGAGCCCGCTACAATGAGCAGTTCTTC. Its protein product is CATSRARYNEQFF. V usage is TRBV15 and J usage is TRBJ2-1, with no clear D. Germline V gene data show CDR1 as LNHNV and CDR2 as YYDKDF (reference sequence). V was cut by 1 base and J by 3 bases, with 4 bases left in between. This CDR3 contains 13 residues.

The sample holds a few counts of this clonotype. The DNA for the CDR3 is TGTGCCATCAGTGAGGTCCAGGGTGATGAGCAGTTCTTC. Protein product: CAISEVQGDEQFF. The chain uses TRBV10-3 and TRBJ2-1; perhaps TRBD1 as D (5 bases). This CDR3 comprises 13 residues. Germline V gives CDR1 ENHRY, CDR2 SYGVKD. V lost 2 bases to trimming and J lost 8 bases, with 10 bases between them.

This clonotype was observed many times. This rearrangement joins TRBV6-2 or TRBV6-3 to TRBJ2-1; D gene ambiguous. CDR1 is MNHEY and CDR2 is SVGEGT in the germline V gene. This CDR3 contains 12 residues. Trimming shortened V by 6 bases and J by 8 bases, and 11 bases separated the two germline ends. The CDR3 sequence: CASSRSRYEQFF. DNA for the CDR3: TGTGCCAGCAGCCGGAGTAGGTATGAGCAGTTCTTC.

This clonotype showed up just a few times. The J gene is TRBJ2-3, the V gene TRBV20-1; D unresolved. The CDR3 loop spans 14 amino acids. Between the trimmed V and J ends, which lost 0 bases and 6 bases, there was a span of 13 bases. From germline, CDR1 is DFQATT and CDR2 SNEGSKA (reference sequence). The CDR3 sequence: CSARDPPERDTQYF. CDR3 nucleotides: TGCAGTGCTAGAGACCCGCCCGAAAGGGATACGCAGTATTTT.

A few counts support this clonotype. The chain links TRBV3-1 to TRBJ1-6, with a tentative D call TRBD1 (5 bases). The CDR3 runs 17 residues. V was shortened by 1 base and J by 10 bases, with 20 bases between the two germline ends. Germline CDR1 is LGHDT and CDR2 is YNNKEL (reference sequence). In DNA, the CDR3 is TGTGCCAGCAGCCAAGTCTTCCCCGGGGACTCCGACTCACCCCTCCACTTT. Residues: CASSQVFPGDSDSPLHF.

V is TRBV15 and J is TRBJ2-1; unclear D gene. Per the germline V gene, CDR1 is LNHNV and CDR2 is YYDKDF (reference sequence). Trimming removed 2 bases at V and 1 base at J, with 9 bases between. This CDR3 contains 15 residues. The CDR3 sequence: CATSRRTLSYNEQFF. DNA of the CDR3: TGTGCCACCAGCAGACGTACGCTTTCCTACAATGAGCAGTTCTTC.

In its sample, this clonotype was seen a few times. The chain has TRBV10-3 and TRBJ2-1; 8 nucleotides match TRBD2. The V gene's germline CDR1 is ENHRY and CDR2 SYGVKD. This CDR3 has 14 residues. Unmatched junction bases numbered 7, after V lost 8 bases and J lost 4 bases. The CDR3 is CAIRETSAYNEQFF. The CDR3 DNA reads TGTGCCATCCGGGAGACTAGCGCTTACAATGAGCAGTTCTTC.

The V gene is TRBV4-3, the J gene TRBJ2-5; no reliable D call. The germline CDR1 and CDR2 sequences are LGHNA and YSLEER. The CDR3 extends over 16 amino acids. V lost 2 bases to trimming and J lost 2 bases, with 15 bases between them. CDR3 in amino acids: CASSQHSWGRQETQYF. For the CDR3, the DNA is TGCGCCAGCAGCCAACACAGTTGGGGTAGACAAGAGACCCAGTACTTC.

The rearrangement uses TRBV5-1 and TRBJ2-3, with D perhaps matching TRBD1 or TRBD2 (5 bases each). The CDR3 runs to 15 residues. CDR1 SGHRS and CDR2 YFSETQ come from the germline V gene. V lost 0 bases, J lost 6 bases, and 14 bases lay in between. The CDR3 nucleotides read TGCGCCAGCAGCTTGGGTCCGGGGCGGTTCGATACGCAGTATTTT. Protein sequence: CASSLGPGRFDTQYF.

This clonotype was observed a handful of times. The chain couples TRBV20-1 to TRBJ2-1, with D possibly called TRBD1 or TRBD2 (6 bases each). Germline values: CDR1 DFQATT, CDR2 SNEGSKA (reference sequence). The CDR3 contains 16 residues. V gave up 2 bases and J gave up 0 bases, with 14 bases separating them. CDR3 DNA: TGCAGTGCTAGACCATGGGGGGCGGGCTCCTACAATGAGCAGTTCTTC. Its protein product is CSARPWGAGSYNEQFF.

This clonotype appeared many times. The rearrangement joins TRBV5-1 to TRBJ2-1, with a possible D match to TRBD1 (6 bases). Germline-derived CDR1 and CDR2 are SGHRS and YFSETQ. Trimming removed 0 bases at V and 5 bases at J, with 12 bases between. The CDR3 totals 15 residues. The DNA for the CDR3 is TGCGCCAGCAGCTTGGTCGTCCAGGGGCACAATGAGCAGTTCTTC. Its protein is CASSLVVQGHNEQFF.

This clonotype has more than one count but fewer than ten. The genes are TRBV18 and TRBJ2-6, with TRBD1 matching over 7 bases. Per germline, CDR1 KGHSH and CDR2 LQKENI. The CDR3 totals 17 residues. V was pared by 6 bases and J by 0 bases, with 8 bases of the junction left unmatched. The CDR3 sequence: CASSPGQAYSGANVLTF. CDR3 DNA: TGTGCCAGCTCCCCAGGACAGGCCTACTCTGGGGCCAACGTCCTGACTTTC.

The chain joins TRBV14 to TRBJ2-1; D remains unclear. This CDR3 is built from 10 residues. The V gene lost 6 bases and the J gene lost 12 bases, with 9 bases spanning the gap. Germline CDR1 reads SGHDN; CDR2 reads FVKESK. CDR3 DNA sequence: TGTGCCAGCAGTGAGCGAGGGCAGTTCTTC. It encodes CASSERGQFF. The whole variable domain, remainder taken from reference TRBV14 and TRBJ2-1, is EAGVTQFPSHSVIEKGQTVTLRCDPISGHDNLYWYRRVMGKEIKFLLHFVKESKQDESGMPNNRFLAERTGGTYSTLKVQPAELEDSGVYFCASSERGQFFGPGTRLTVL.

This clonotype was detected only a few times. CDR3 coding DNA: TGCAGTGCTAGGAGGGCTAGCGGGAGCTTGTACAATGAGCAGTTCTTC. Its translation: CSARRASGSLYNEQFF. The chain couples TRBV20-1 to TRBJ2-1; 10 bases align to TRBD2. In germline, CDR1 is DFQATT, CDR2 SNEGSKA (reference sequence). V lost 3 bases, J lost 4 bases, and 9 bases stayed unmatched. The CDR3 has 16 amino acids.

This sequence joins TRBV4-3 and TRBJ2-7, with 8 nucleotides matching TRBD2. CDR1 is LGHNA, CDR2 YSLEER, per germline. V gave up 4 bases and J gave up 7 bases; unmatched junction bases: 21. The CDR3 has 18 residues. The chain's CDR3 is CASSPLLPGTSLYFEQYF. DNA for the CDR3: TGCGCCAGCAGCCCCCTCCTTCCCGGGACTAGTCTTTATTTTGAGCAGTACTTC.

V is TRBV6-5 and J is TRBJ2-5; D unresolved. The CDR3 loop spans 13 amino acids. Germline assignment: CDR1 MNHEY and CDR2 SVGAGI. The V gene lost 4 bases and the J gene lost 5 bases, with 11 bases spanning the gap. This CDR3 reads CASSFALTETQYF. CDR3 nucleotides: TGTGCCAGCAGTTTCGCGCTCACGGAGACCCAGTACTTC.

The V gene is TRBV29-1, the J gene TRBJ2-5; 8 nucleotides align to TRBD1. Unmatched junction bases numbered 11, after V lost 7 bases and J lost 1 base. Germline lookup yields CDR1 SQVTM and CDR2 ANQGSEA. The CDR3 has 15 residues. The CDR3 DNA is TGCAGCGGACAGGGGACATATCCGATCCAAGAGACCCAGTACTTC. Amino acids: CSGQGTYPIQETQYF.

This clonotype came up a few times. The chain uses TRBV3-1 and TRBJ2-6; D might be TRBD2 (6 bases). This CDR3 is 17 amino acids long. With 1 base removed from V and 2 bases from J, the gap between germline ends came to 12 bases. Germline V lookup: CDR1 LGHDT, CDR2 YNNKEL (reference sequence). DNA for the CDR3: TGTGCCAGCAGCCAAGTCGGAGGGGTCACTGGGGCCAACGTCCTGACTTTC. It is translated as CASSQVGGVTGANVLTF. Using reference TRBV3-1 and TRBJ2-6 for the parts outside the CDR3, the full variable domain is DTAVSQTPKYLVTQMGNDKSIKCEQNLGHDTMYWYKQDSKKFLKIMFSYNNKELIINETVPNRFSPKSPDKAHLNLHINSLELGDSAVYFCASSQVGGVTGANVLTFGAGSRLTVL.

This clonotype was recorded many times. The chain couples TRBV6-5 to TRBJ2-2, with D hard to call. There are 16 residues in the CDR3. Trimming left V 0 bases short and J 5 bases short, with 13 bases between. From germline, CDR1 is MNHEY and CDR2 SVGAGI. For the CDR3, the DNA is TGTGCCAGCAGTTACTCGAGTCTATATGCAACCGGGGAGCTGTTTTTT. This codes for CASSYSSLYATGELFF.

The rearrangement joins TRBV5-6 to TRBJ2-3; D not certain. CDR3 length equals 13 residues. Germline V gives CDR1 SGHDT, CDR2 YYEEEE. The germline V and J ends were trimmed by 4 bases and 5 bases, with 11 bases remaining between them. CDR3 residues: CASSPERGDTQYF. The CDR3, as DNA: TGTGCCAGCAGCCCCGAACGCGGAGATACGCAGTATTTT. Together with reference TRBV5-6 and TRBJ2-3, the CDR3 gives the full variable domain: DAGVTQSPTHLIKTRGQQVTLRCSPKSGHDTVSWYQQALGQGPQFIFQYYEEEERQRGNFPDRFSGHQFPNYSSELNVNALLLGDSALYLCASSPERGDTQYFGPGTRLTVL.